The text below deals with one T cell receptor (beta chain). Assay: immunoSEQ multiplex PCR; the TCRdb copy retains only in-frame clones and omits some. This table has about 94,000 clones, about 80% appearing once. This record belongs to a study of blood T cell repertoires in COVID-19. As for the study in general: The analysed material was cDNA or gDNA that came from T cells, B-cell-depleted T cells, or PBMCs.

V was cut by 2 bases and J by 8 bases, with 10 bases left in between. The CDR3 totals 12 residues. In germline, CDR1 is SGHNT, CDR2 YYREEE (reference sequence). The TCR originated in a man in his sixties with acute or convalescent COVID-19. Sequenced input: peripheral blood. The chain is built from TRBV5-4 and TRBJ1-2; D not resolved. CDR3 in amino acids: CASSLAGEGYTF. CDR3 coding DNA: TGTGCCAGCAGCTTAGCCGGGGAAGGCTACACCTTC.